These 14 T cell receptor beta chains came from one sample sequenced in a study of post-analysis software for immune sequencing data (dated by TCRdb to between 2015 and 2017). Study-wide conclusions, independent of this receptor: Significantly higher frequencies in patients than in controls were found for several TRBV segments, including TRBV5-6, TRBV5-1 and TRBV20-1.

Receptor libraries were prepared by PCR. Sequenced using an Illumina HiSeq 2500. Unique molecular identifiers were incorporated into TCR beta cDNA libraries to reduce PCR and sequencing biases. TCRdb redid the processing of the public reads, applying fastp at Q25 and MiXCR, and retained in-frame beta chains. Entries are consolidated by CDR3 protein sequence, retaining the most common genes and DNA. This sample lists hundreds of thousands of distinct CDR3 sequences; around 50% were detected once. Clones ranked in the top ten supply 4.6% of the sample. Which antigens these TCRs recognize remains unknown. The sequenced material came from blood. The source of these receptors is a girl aged 10-17 years with multiple sclerosis.

The genes are TRBV29-1 and TRBJ2-5; 9 bases map to TRBD2. Near its end, the DNA agrees better with TRBJ2-7, so the J call may be wrong. Germline-derived CDR1 and CDR2 are SQVTM and ANQGSEA. This CDR3 is 12 amino acids long. The CDR3 DNA is TGCAGCGCGACTAGCGGTCCCTACGAGCAGTACTTC. Translation gives CSATSGPYEQYF.

This chain joins TRBV5-1 and TRBJ2-6; unclear D gene. This CDR3 region has 18 residues. Trimming took 0 bases from V and 0 from J, leaving 13 bases between them. Germline CDR1 and CDR2: SGHRS and YFSETQ. In DNA, the CDR3 is TGCGCCAGCAGCTTGGCAGCTAGTCCTAACTCTGGGGCCAACGTCCTGACTTTC. Its protein product is CASSLAASPNSGANVLTF.

The chain carries TRBV4-2 and TRBJ2-3; D is unclear. V was cut by 5 bases and J by 6 bases, with 9 bases left in between. CDR1 LGHNA and CDR2 YNFKEQ come from the germline V gene. The CDR3 loop spans 12 amino acids. The CDR3 here is CASSGDGDTQYF. CDR3 in DNA: TGTGCCAGCAGCGGAGACGGGGATACGCAGTATTTT.

As for this clonotype: A junction boundary mismatches the germline segment, possibly from a read error. The gene calls are TRBV5-1 and TRBJ2-7, with TRBD2 as a possible D gene (5 bases). The germline V gene has CDR1 SGHRS and CDR2 YFSETQ. The CDR3 spans 13 residues. Here the CDR3 reads CASSAGSSYEQYF. CDR3 DNA sequence: TGTGCCAGCAGCGCGGGCAGCTCCTACGAGCAGTACTTC.

This clonotype was counted between two and nine times. The chain couples TRBV25-1 to TRBJ2-5; TRBD1 is a possible D gene (5 bases). The length of the CDR3 is 14 residues. Germline V gene lookup returns CDR1 MGHDK and CDR2 SYGVNS. V lost 6 bases, J lost 0 bases, and 11 bases lay in between. The CDR3 reads CASRSGSHQETQYF. The CDR3 DNA follows: TGTGCCAGCAGGTCAGGGTCGCACCAAGAGACCCAGTACTTC.

This clonotype was counted between two and nine times. The J gene is TRBJ2-5, the V gene TRBV6-6, with 10 bases fitting TRBD2. V gave up 2 bases and J gave up 5 bases; unmatched junction bases: 5. Germline V gives CDR1 MNHNY, CDR2 SVGAGI (reference sequence). This CDR3 has 15 residues. This CDR3 reads CASSYPSGGDETQYF. The CDR3, as DNA: TGTGCCAGCAGTTACCCTAGCGGGGGTGACGAGACCCAGTACTTC.

This sequence joins TRBV29-1 and TRBJ2-1, with D hard to call. Trimming took 3 bases from V and 0 from J, leaving 12 bases between them. The CDR3 sequence is 15 residues long. The germline V gene encodes CDR1 SQVTM and CDR2 ANQGSEA. Written as DNA, the CDR3 is TGCAGCGTTGATGGTCCGGGTCTCTCCTACAATGAGCAGTTCTTC. This codes for CSVDGPGLSYNEQFF.

J is TRBJ2-1 and V is TRBV20-1, with D uncertain. Germline V gene data show CDR1 as DFQATT and CDR2 as SNEGSKA (reference sequence). The CDR3 spans 14 residues. V was clipped by 6 bases and J by 5 bases, with 17 bases between them. In nucleotides, the CDR3 is TGCAGTGCCTTCCGGACCGAAAATAACAATGAGCAGTTCTTC. Protein: CSAFRTENNNEQFF.

The chain carries TRBV9 and TRBJ2-1; no firm D call. There are 12 residues in the CDR3. V lost 0 bases and J lost 9, with 7 bases in between. Germline loops: CDR1 SGDLS, CDR2 YYNGEE. The CDR3 DNA reads as TGTGCCAGCAGCGTAGGGGATGGTGAGCAGTTCTTC. It yields the protein CASSVGDGEQFF. The full variable domain, rest sourced from reference TRBV9 and TRBJ2-1, is DSGVTQTPKHLITATGQRVTLRCSPRSGDLSVYWYQQSLDQGLQFLIQYYNGEERAKGNILERFSAQQFPDLHSELNLSSLELGDSALYFCASSVGDGEQFFGPGTRLTVL.

Details on this clonotype: One junction end disagrees with the germline gene, perhaps due to a read error. V is TRBV4-2 and J is TRBJ2-3; TRBD2 aligns across 8 bases. The germline CDR1 and CDR2 sequences are LGHNA and YNFKEQ. The CDR3 consists of 16 residues. CDR3 loop: CAGSPLAGTKTDTQYF. The CDR3 region has the DNA TGTGCCGGCAGCCCTTTAGCGGGGACCAAAACTGATACGCAGTATTTT.

This chain connects TRBV5-1 to TRBJ2-6; tentatively, D is TRBD1 (5 bases). The CDR3 covers 19 residues. V was cut by 6 bases and J by 0 bases, with 22 bases left in between. The germline V gene has CDR1 SGHRS and CDR2 YFSETQ. This CDR3 is CASITRANYPYSGANVLTF. The CDR3, as DNA: TGCGCCAGCATTACCAGGGCTAACTACCCATACTCTGGGGCCAACGTCCTGACTTTC.

This clonotype was detected once. The V and J genes are TRBV5-1 and TRBJ2-6; TRBD2 agrees at 10 bases. The V segment lost 4 bases and the J segment 2 bases; nucleotides outside the gene matches: 6. Germline loops: CDR1 SGHRS, CDR2 YFSETQ. CDR3 length: 17 residues. The CDR3 sequence: CASSLVAGGAGANVLTF. The CDR3 nucleotides read TGCGCCAGCAGCCTGGTAGCGGGGGGCGCTGGGGCCAACGTCCTGACTTTC.

This clonotype was picked up a small number of times. The rearrangement joins TRBV7-6 to TRBJ2-5, with D perhaps matching TRBD1 (6 bases). Germline V lookup: CDR1 SGHVS, CDR2 FNYEAQ. This CDR3 is built from 14 residues. The V end lost 4 bases, the J end lost 5 bases, and 14 bases lay between the germline ends. CDR3 bases: TGTGCCAGCAGCTACAGGGTCTGGGGGGAGACCCAGTACTTC. Its protein product is CASSYRVWGETQYF.

This chain joins TRBV5-1 and TRBJ2-7, with TRBD2 matching 7 bases. V gave up 2 bases and J gave up 3 bases; unmatched junction bases: 8. The germline V gene has CDR1 SGHRS and CDR2 YFSETQ. The CDR3 consists of 15 residues. CDR3 nucleotides: TGCGCCAGCAGCTTCGTTGCGGGAGTCAACTACGAGCAGTACTTC. It yields the protein CASSFVAGVNYEQYF.